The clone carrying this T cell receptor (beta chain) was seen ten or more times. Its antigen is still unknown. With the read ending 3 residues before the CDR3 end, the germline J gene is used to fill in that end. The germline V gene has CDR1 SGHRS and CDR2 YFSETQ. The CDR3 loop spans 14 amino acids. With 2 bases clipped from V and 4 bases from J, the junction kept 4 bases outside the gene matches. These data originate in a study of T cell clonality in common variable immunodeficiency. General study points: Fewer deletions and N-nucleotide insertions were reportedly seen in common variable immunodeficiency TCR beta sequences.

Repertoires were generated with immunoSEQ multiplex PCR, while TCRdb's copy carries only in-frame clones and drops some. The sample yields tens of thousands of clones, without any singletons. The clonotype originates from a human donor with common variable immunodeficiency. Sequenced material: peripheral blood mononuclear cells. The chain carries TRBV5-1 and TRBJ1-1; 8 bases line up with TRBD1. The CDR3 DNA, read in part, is TGCGCCAGCAGCTTTGGACAGGGAGTCACTGAA. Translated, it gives CASSFGQGVTE. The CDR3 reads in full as CASSFGQGVTEAFF.